This T cell receptor (beta chain) was documented in a study of siplizumab effects on memory and regulatory T cells. Study conclusions and caveats: Unstimulated subsets captured only a minor fraction of alloreactive clones. Under siplizumab, alloreactive sequences traced to unstimulated CD4+ memory cells were significantly reduced. Proliferating Tregs in siplizumab cultures were never verified as suppressive. The authors could not assign a naive or memory phenotype to roughly 80-96% of proliferating CD4+ or CD8+ clones.

Profiled with immunoSEQ multiplex PCR; TCRdb holds only in-frame clones, not every one. The repertoire includes some 99,000 clones, just over 90% of them detected once, and approximately 0.73% sits in the top ten. CDR1 and CDR2 from the germline V gene are SGHTA and FQGNSA. This CDR3 is 16 amino acids long. V lost 4 bases, J lost 1 base, and 16 bases lay in between. Comments on this clone: Antigen unknown.

The sequence was collected from a human donor in good health. This chain links TRBV7-2 with TRBJ1-1; possibly TRBD1 for D (6 bases). Sequences were obtained from Tregs sorted from blood. The CDR3 bases are TGTGCCAGCAGCTGGGGGGCAGAGGGGTGGAACACTGAAGCTTTCTTT. Translation: CASSWGAEGWNTEAFF.